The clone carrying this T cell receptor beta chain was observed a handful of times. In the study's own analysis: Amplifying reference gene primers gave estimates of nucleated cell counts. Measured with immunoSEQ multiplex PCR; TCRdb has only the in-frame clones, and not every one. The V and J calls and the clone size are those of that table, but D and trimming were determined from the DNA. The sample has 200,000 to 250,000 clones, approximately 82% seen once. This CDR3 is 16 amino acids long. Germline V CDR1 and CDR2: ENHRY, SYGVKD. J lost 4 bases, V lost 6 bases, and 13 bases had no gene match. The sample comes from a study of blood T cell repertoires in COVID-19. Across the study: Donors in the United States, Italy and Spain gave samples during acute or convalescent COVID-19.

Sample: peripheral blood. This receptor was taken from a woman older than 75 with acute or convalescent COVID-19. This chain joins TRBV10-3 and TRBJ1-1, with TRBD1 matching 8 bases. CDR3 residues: CAISRQGKYPGTEAFF. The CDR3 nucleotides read TGTGCCATCAGCCGACAGGGGAAGTATCCTGGCACTGAAGCTTTCTTT.